The T cell receptor beta chain under discussion was sequenced for a study of cytomegalovirus exposure and HLA in healthy donors. Regarding the study as a whole: The authors judged a highly shared variant cluster likely a sequencing artifact. A later analysis linked a missense DCLRE1C variant to TCR beta V- and J-gene trimming.

To note about this clone: Its antigen is not known.

The CDR3 covers 13 residues. The J segment lost 8 bases and the V segment lost 2 bases, leaving 6 bases of the junction unmatched. From germline, CDR1 is SQVTM and CDR2 ANQGSEA. The study ran its PCR with 60 Vbeta and 13 Jbeta primers. Some clones are missing from TCRdb's copy, which holds only in-frame ones; the method was immunoSEQ multiplex PCR. Here the sample spans about 140,000 clones, roughly 79% being singletons. The clonotype comes from a man aged 25 to 40 in good health and CMV-seropositive. Sequencing used PBMCs. This chain uses TRBV29-1 with TRBJ2-1; TRBD1 matches 7 bases. This CDR3 is CSVEKGAWDEQFF. Written as DNA, the CDR3 is TGCAGCGTTGAAAAGGGGGCTTGGGATGAGCAGTTCTTC.